The clone carrying this T cell receptor beta chain was seen at least ten times. Its specificity is not known. RNA served as the template for amplifying TCR beta CDR3 regions. RT-PCR in the first round used HTBI primers; a second-round multiplex PCR followed. MiXCR was run by TCRdb on the multiplex PCR reads, yielding one entry per CDR3 protein. The sample includes 210,000 or so distinct CDR3 sequences, approximately 28% of them seen just once. V lost 8 bases to trimming and J lost 0 bases, with 10 bases between them. CDR3 length equals 13 residues. Germline CDR1 reads ENHRY; CDR2 reads SYGVKD. This sample is drawn from a study of Graves' ophthalmopathy and Graves' hyperthyroidism. General observations from the study: Blood repertoires reportedly contained most expanded thyroid clonotypes above 0.001 frequency.

This clonotype was sampled from a man aged 45-60 years with Graves' ophthalmopathy. This chain joins TRBV10-3 and TRBJ1-1; D is possibly TRBD1 (6 bases). Sample: peripheral blood. DNA for the CDR3: TGTGCCATCGAGGACAGATTGAACACTGAAGCTTTCTTT. Translating it yields CAIEDRLNTEAFF.